This T cell receptor beta chain comes out of a study of T cell responses to AZD1222 COVID-19 vaccine. Study at large: Second-dose intervals near 4 or 12 weeks were combined. Study-level points and caveats: Unmutated variant regions are reportedly the target of nearly half of TCRs that are spike-specific.

The CDR3 spans 16 residues. CDR1 is SGHNT and CDR2 is YYREEE in the germline V gene (reference sequence). Trimming took 4 bases from V and 1 from J; bases not matched to a gene: 7. This clone was picked up one time. Antigen: not known. TCRdb's copy holds only in-frame clones and misses some; the assay was immunoSEQ multiplex PCR. The sample has 90,000 to 150,000 clones, approximately 89% seen once. The clonotype comes from an adult in good health. The chain links TRBV5-4 to TRBJ2-1, with 8 bases that match TRBD2. The sequences come from peripheral blood, collected on day 0 of AZD1222 vaccination. DNA of the CDR3: TGTGCCAGCAGCCCCGGGGGGGCCGGGTCCTACAATGAGCAGTTCTTC. Its translation: CASSPGGAGSYNEQFF.